The entry below gives a single TCR beta chain sequence along with its context. Germline assignment: CDR1 DFQATT and CDR2 SNEGSKA (reference sequence). CDR3 length equals 14 residues. The cDNA of both the TCRalpha and TCRbeta chains was subjected to two nested PCRs of roughly 15 and 9 cycles. Using the 5' RACE reads, TCRdb records one entry per CDR3 protein without DNA. The sample has about 210,000 distinct CDR3 sequences. These data belong to a study of monozygotic twins with inflammatory bowel disease. The TCR originated in a human donor with ulcerative colitis or Crohn's disease, or a healthy co-twin of an affected twin (not recorded which). Sequenced input: blood. The J gene is TRBJ2-5, the V gene TRBV20-1; TCRdb selects TRBD2, and the lack of DNA leaves this call unchecked. CDR3 region: CSARAGGGGETQYF.